Listed here is a single TCR beta chain. The antigen it recognizes is unknown. No base-level quality is on record; no much larger clone is a single base apart. This entry is derived from a study of T cells in Graves' hyperthyroidism and ophthalmopathy (dated by TCRdb to about 2019). With respect to the entire study: Peripheral blood was sampled at the time of initial diagnosis, prior to any treatment. TCR V-J signatures able to tell the groups apart were searched for in a discovery cohort of 95 to 100 patients, of whom more than 40 had Graves' ophthalmopathy and 57 had stable Graves' hyperthyroidism. Following sampling, methimazole starting at 30 mg daily was given to hyperthyroidism patients, and high-dose intravenous methylprednisolone was given to ophthalmopathy patients. Prospective prediction of ophthalmopathy was tested in an independent validation cohort of fewer than 20 hyperthyroidism patients and some 17 patients who later progressed to ophthalmopathy. According to the paper, TCR Vbeta CDR3 sequencing was carried out on over 130 peripheral blood samples, which came from some 41 ophthalmopathy, some 73 hyperthyroidism and approximately 17 progressor patients. In addition, the study compared T-cell repertoires in thyroid tissue and in blood from about 6 Graves' hyperthyroidism patients. The approximately 90 discovery patients were divided at random into training and test sets in a 7:3 ratio. Overall results and qualifications from the work: Sample size was not statistically predetermined, and blinding of investigators to group allocation was not performed. Most expanded thyroid clonotypes (frequency above 0.001) were also found in blood, which suggests that blood repertoires may mirror thyroid immune responses. In validation, the model predicted progression to ophthalmopathy a median of about 5.9 months before onset, with 65% to 71% sensitivity and 72.22% specificity. Ophthalmopathy was separated from stable hyperthyroidism by a 13 V-J signature model, with approximately 85% sensitivity and roughly 81% specificity obtained in cross-validation and 80%/75% obtained in testing.

Stable Graves' hyperthyroidism was defined as the absence of progression to ophthalmopathy over 18 months of follow-up. Hyperthyroidism patients were newly diagnosed, with disease duration under 2 months, and aged 18 to 65 years. Any patient with an uncontrolled infection, another autoimmune disease, pregnancy or lactation was excluded. Diagnoses were based on clinical symptoms, serum thyroxine and TRAb, thyroid ultrasound and orbital computed tomography. PBMCs were isolated from approximately 10 ml of fresh peripheral blood by Ficoll-Paque density gradient centrifugation. Total RNA was extracted using Trizol reagent, and RNA quality was assessed on an Agilent 2100 Bioanalyzer. The TCR beta CDR3 regions were amplified from RNA transcripts. A first-round RT-PCR of the TCR CDR3 used the HTBI primer set with the Qiagen OneStep RT-PCR kit. Libraries were constructed in a second round of multiplex PCR, after which size selection and purification were carried out. Paired-end sequencing of the libraries was performed with 100 bp reads on an Illumina HiSeq2000. Processing in the source paper ran as follows. Raw data were processed with SOAPnuke, discarding reads with adapters, uncalled bases, mean Phred below 15, or no exact constant-primer or identifier match. COPE v1.2.5 was used to merge the high-quality paired reads, and each unique nucleotide sequence was defined as a clonotype. MiTCR v1.1 was used to align clonotypes to the IMGT TRBV, TRBD and TRBJ reference segments. Analysis was restricted to V-J combinations with a frequency above 0.0001, which covered about 99% of repertoires. The TCS score was defined as the ratio of F50 (clonal expansion) to E x V (chaos), calculated using BLOSUM62-based TCRdist between CDR3 peptides within each V-J. Welch's t-statistics and random forest reduced fewer than 600 V-J features to about 13, which were used in a naive Bayes classifier (R e1071). Clones were called with MiXCR by TCRdb after fastp trimmed the public reads at Q25, and only in-frame beta chains were retained. Each CDR3 protein appears once, grouped with its most common genes and DNA. The V and J calls were not made by the authors but by TCRdb's processing. The sample includes about 690,000 distinct CDR3 sequences, with approximately 15% observed a single time. The ten largest make up roughly a sixth of the sample.

The receptor was isolated from a man aged 50 or older with Graves' hyperthyroidism. The specimen was blood.

The DNA sequence is given as TGTGCCAGCAGTTACGGACTCCTGAACACTGAAGCTTTCTTT. Its protein is CASSYGLLNTEAFF. The rearranged chain carries TRBV6-5 and TRBJ1-1, with the D gene uncertain. A distance of 7 bases separates the germline ends of V and J, which lose 2 bases and 0 bases respectively. Based on the germline V gene, the CDR1 and CDR2 sequences are MNHEY and SVGAGI. Reading from cysteine to phenylalanine, the CDR3 counts 14 amino acids. Solely the CDR3 DNA is kept, with 42 bases framed from the first base.